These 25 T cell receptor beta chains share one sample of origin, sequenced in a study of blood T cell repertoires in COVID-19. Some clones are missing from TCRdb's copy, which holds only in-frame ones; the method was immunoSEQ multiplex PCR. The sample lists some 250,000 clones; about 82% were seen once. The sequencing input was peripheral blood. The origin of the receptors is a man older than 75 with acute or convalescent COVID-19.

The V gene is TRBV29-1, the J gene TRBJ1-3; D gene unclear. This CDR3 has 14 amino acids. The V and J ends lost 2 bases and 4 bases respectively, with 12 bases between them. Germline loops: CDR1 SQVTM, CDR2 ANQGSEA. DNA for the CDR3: TGCAGCGTTGAACACGGAGGGCGCGGAAACACCATATATTTT. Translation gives CSVEHGGRGNTIYF. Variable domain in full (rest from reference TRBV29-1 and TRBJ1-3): SAVISQKPSRDICQRGTSLTIQCQVDSQVTMMFWYRQQPGQSLTLIATANQGSEATYESGFVIDKFPISRPNLTFSTLTVSNMSPEDSSIYLCSVEHGGRGNTIYFGEGSWLTVV.

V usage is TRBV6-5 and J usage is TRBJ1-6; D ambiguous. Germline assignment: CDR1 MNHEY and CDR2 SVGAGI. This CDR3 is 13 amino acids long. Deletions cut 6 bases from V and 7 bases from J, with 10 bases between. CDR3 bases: TGTGCCAGCAGGGTTAGTCTGAATTCACCCCTCCACTTT. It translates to CASRVSLNSPLHF.

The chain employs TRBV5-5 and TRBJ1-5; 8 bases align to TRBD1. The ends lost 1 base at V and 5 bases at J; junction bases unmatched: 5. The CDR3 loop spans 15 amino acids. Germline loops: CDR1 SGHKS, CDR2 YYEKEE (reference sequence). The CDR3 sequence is CASSLRTGGDQPQHF. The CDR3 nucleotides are TGTGCCAGCAGCTTGCGAACAGGGGGAGATCAGCCCCAGCATTTT.

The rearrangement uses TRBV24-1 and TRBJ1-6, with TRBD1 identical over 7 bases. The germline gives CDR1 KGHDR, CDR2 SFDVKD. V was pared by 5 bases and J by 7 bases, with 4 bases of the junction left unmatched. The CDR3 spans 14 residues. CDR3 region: CATSGGQENSPLHF. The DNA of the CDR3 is TGTGCCACCAGTGGTGGACAGGAGAATTCACCCCTCCACTTT.

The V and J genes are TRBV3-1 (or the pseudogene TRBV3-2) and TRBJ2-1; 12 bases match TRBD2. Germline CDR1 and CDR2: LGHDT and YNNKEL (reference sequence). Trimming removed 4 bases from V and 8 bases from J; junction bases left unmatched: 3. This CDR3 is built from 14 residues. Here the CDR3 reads CASSRLAGVHEQFF. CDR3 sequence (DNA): TGTGCCAGCAGCCGACTAGCGGGAGTGCATGAGCAGTTCTTC.

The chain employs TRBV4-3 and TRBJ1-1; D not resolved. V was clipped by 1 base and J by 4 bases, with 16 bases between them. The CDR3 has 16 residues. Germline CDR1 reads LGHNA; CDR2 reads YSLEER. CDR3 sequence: CASSQVVERRFTEAFF. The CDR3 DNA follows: TGCGCCAGCAGCCAAGTGGTCGAGCGGCGGTTCACTGAAGCTTTCTTT.

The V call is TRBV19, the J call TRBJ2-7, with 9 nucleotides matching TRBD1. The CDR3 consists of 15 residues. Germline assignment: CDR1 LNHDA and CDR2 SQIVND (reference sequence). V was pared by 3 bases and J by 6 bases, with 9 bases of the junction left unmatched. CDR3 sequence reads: CASSITGTGFREQYF. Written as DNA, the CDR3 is TGTGCCAGTAGTATTACCGGGACAGGGTTTCGCGAGCAGTACTTC.

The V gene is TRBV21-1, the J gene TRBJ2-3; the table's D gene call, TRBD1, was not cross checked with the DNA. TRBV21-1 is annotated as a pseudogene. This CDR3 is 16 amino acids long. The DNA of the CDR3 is TGTGCCAGCAGCAACATAAATCGCAGTTTGACAGATACGCAGTATTTT. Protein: CASSNINRSLTDTQYF.

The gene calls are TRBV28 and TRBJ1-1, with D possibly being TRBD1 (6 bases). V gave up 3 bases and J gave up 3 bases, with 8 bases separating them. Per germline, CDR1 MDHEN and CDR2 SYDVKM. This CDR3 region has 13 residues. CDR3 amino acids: CASSFRGHTEAFF. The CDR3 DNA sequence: TGTGCCAGCAGTTTCAGGGGTCACACTGAAGCTTTCTTT.

The CDR3 DNA is TGTGCCAGCAGTTTAGGGACAGTTGAAAAACTGTTTTTT. Residues: CASSLGTVEKLFF. The rearrangement joins TRBV12-3 or TRBV12-4 to TRBJ1-4, with D possibly matching TRBD1 (6 bases). The CDR3 spans 13 residues. V lost 1 base to trimming and J lost 7 bases, with 7 bases between them.

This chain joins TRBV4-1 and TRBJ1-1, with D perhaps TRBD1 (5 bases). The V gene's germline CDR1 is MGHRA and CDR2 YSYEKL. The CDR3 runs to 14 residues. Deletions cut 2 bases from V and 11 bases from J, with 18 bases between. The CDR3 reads CASSQTKGLVSAFF. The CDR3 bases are TGCGCCAGCAGCCAAACGAAGGGGCTGGTTTCGGCTTTCTTT.

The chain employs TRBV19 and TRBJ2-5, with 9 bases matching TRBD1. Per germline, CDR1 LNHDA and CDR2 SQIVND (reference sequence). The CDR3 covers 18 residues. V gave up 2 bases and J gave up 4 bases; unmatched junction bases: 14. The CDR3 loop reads CASSIRGQGGGGGETQYF. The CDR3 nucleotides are TGTGCCAGTAGTATAAGGGGACAGGGTGGTGGTGGTGGAGAGACCCAGTACTTC.

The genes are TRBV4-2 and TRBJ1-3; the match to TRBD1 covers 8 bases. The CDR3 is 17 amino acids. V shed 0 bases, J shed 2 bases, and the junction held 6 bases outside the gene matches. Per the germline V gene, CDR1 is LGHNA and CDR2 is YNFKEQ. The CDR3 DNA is TGTGCCAGCAGCCAAGATGTTGGACAGGGAACTGGAAACACCATATATTTT. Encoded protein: CASSQDVGQGTGNTIYF.

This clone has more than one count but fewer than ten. Here the CDR3 reads CASSPGREGGSPLHF. DNA of the CDR3: TGTGCCAGCTCACCCGGCAGGGAGGGTGGTTCACCCCTCCACTTT. The rearrangement links TRBV18 to TRBJ1-6; maybe TRBD1 (5 bases). Germline values: CDR1 KGHSH, CDR2 LQKENI. The CDR3 has 15 amino acids. Trimming took off 3 bases at V and 9 bases at J, with 15 bases between the two ends.

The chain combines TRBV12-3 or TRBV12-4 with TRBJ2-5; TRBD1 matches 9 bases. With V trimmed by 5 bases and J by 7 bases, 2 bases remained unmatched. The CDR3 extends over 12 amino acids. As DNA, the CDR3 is TGTGCCAGCAGTCAGGACAGGGGGACCCAGTACTTC. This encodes CASSQDRGTQYF.

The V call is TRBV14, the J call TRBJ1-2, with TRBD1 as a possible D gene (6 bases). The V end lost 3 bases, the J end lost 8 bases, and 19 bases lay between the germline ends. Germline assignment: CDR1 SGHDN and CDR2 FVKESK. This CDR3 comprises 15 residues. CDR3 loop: CASSQSPTGAFGYTF. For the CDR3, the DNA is TGTGCCAGCAGCCAGAGCCCGACAGGAGCGTTCGGCTACACCTTC.

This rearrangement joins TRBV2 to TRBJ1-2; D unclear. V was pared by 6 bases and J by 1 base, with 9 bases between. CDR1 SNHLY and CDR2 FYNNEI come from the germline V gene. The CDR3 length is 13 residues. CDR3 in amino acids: CASRAGINYGYTF. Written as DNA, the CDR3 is TGTGCCAGCAGGGCAGGAATTAACTATGGCTACACCTTC.

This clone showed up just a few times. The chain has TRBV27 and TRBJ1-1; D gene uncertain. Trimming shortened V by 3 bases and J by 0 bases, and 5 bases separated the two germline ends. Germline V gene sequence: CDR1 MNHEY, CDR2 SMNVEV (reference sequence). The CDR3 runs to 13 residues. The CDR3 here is CASSFRLNTEAFF. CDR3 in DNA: TGTGCCAGCAGTTTCCGGTTGAACACTGAAGCTTTCTTT.

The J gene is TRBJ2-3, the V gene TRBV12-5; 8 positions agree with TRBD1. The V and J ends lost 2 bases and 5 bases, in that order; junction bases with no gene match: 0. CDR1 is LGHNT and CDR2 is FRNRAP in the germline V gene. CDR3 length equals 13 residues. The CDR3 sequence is CASGLTGGDTQYF. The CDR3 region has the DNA TGTGCTAGTGGTTTGACAGGGGGAGATACGCAGTATTTT.

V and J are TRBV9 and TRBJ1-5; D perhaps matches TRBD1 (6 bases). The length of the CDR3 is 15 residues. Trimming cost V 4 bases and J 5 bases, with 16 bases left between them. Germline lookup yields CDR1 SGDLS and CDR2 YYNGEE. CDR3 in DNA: TGTGCCAGCAGCTTGGGGGGGGCGGTCGATCAGCCCCAGCATTTT. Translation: CASSLGGAVDQPQHF.

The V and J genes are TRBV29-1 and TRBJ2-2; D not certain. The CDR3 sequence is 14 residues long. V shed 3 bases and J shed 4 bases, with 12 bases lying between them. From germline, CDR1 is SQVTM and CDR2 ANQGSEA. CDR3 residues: CSVDVAGPTGELFF. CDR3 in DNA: TGCAGCGTTGATGTCGCAGGCCCCACCGGGGAGCTGTTTTTT.

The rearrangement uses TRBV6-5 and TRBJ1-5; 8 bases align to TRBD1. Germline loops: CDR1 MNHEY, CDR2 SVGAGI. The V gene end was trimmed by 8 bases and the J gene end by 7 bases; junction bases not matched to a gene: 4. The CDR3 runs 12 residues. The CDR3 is CASGWTGQPQHF. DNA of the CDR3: TGTGCCAGCGGTTGGACAGGGCAGCCCCAGCATTTT.

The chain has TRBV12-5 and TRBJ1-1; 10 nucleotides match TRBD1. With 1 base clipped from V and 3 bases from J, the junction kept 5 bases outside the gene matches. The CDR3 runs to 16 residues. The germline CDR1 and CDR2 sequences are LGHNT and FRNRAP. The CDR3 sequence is CASGLGQGARYTEAFF. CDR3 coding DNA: TGTGCTAGTGGTTTGGGACAGGGGGCGCGGTACACTGAAGCTTTCTTT.

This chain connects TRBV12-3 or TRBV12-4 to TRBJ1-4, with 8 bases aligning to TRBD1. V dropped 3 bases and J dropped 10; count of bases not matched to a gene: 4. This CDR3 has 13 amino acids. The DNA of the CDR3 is TGTGCCAGCAGTTTGGGACAGGCAAGAAAACTGTTTTTT. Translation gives CASSLGQARKLFF.

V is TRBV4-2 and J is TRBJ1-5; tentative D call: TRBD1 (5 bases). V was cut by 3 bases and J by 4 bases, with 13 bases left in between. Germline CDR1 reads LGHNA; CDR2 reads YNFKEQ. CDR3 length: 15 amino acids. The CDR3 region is CASSHGGTDNQPQHF. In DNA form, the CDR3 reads TGTGCCAGCAGCCACGGGGGTACAGATAATCAGCCCCAGCATTTT.